The present TCR beta chain was sequenced within a study of T cell changes during pregnancy in multiple sclerosis. Sequenced by immunoSEQ multiplex PCR; TCRdb stores in-frame clones only, minus some. The sample comprises around 53,000 clones, about 92% of which are singletons, and about 0.6% rests with the top ten. From germline, CDR1 is SGHTA and CDR2 FQGTGA. The CDR3 extends over 15 amino acids. V lost 2 bases and J 1 base, leaving 9 bases between the germline ends. The source is a female donor with multiple sclerosis, enrolled in a pregnancy study. The sample was CD4+ T cells from peripheral blood mononuclear cells, taken after pregnancy. The chain has TRBV7-3 and TRBJ2-1; TRBD1 is a possible D gene (6 bases). Here the CDR3 DNA reads TGTGCCAGCAGCTTACAGGGGAATTCCTACAATGAGCAGTTCTTC. It codes for CASSLQGNSYNEQFF.